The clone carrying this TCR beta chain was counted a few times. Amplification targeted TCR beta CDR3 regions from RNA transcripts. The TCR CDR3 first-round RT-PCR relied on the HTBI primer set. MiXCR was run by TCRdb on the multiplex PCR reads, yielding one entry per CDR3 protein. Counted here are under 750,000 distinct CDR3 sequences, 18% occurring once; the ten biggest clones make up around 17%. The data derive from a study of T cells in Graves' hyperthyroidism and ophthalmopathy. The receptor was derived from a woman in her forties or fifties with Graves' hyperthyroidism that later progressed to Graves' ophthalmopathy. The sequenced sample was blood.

CDR3 loop: CASSRGDRVDGYTF. CDR3 coding DNA: TGTGCCAGCAGCCGAGGAGACAGGGTCGATGGCTACACCTTC. The chain employs TRBV9 and TRBJ1-2; TRBD1 matches 7 bases. Trimming cost V 4 bases and J 6 bases; bases outside gene matches: 9. This CDR3 has 14 residues. Germline CDR1 is SGDLS and CDR2 is YYNGEE.